This TCR beta chain is drawn from a study of regulatory T cells in long-lasting Graves disease. Across the whole study: Less than 3 months of antithyroid drugs had been taken by newly diagnosed Graves' patients.

There are many counts of this clonotype. This CDR3 is 14 amino acids long. Trimming removed 7 bases at V and 1 base at J, with 13 bases between. Germline CDR1 reads SGHAT; CDR2 reads FQNNGV. As for time point: newly diagnosed GD, antithyroid drugs for less than 3 months. Isolated PBMC RNA provided the starting material for the TCR library. Libraries of TCR beta came from iRepertoire HTBI primers plus Arm-PCR of CDR3 regions. TCRdb re-analysed the multiplex PCR reads in MiXCR, keeping a single row per CDR3 protein. The sample lists 550,000 or so distinct CDR3 sequences; approximately 12% were seen once. This sample was shared with a second study, whose subject was T cells in Graves' hyperthyroidism and ophthalmopathy. According to that study: Stability of Graves' hyperthyroidism was defined as absent ophthalmopathy progression within 18 months.

The sample in question was peripheral blood mononuclear cells (PBMCs), obtained at new diagnosis, from a patient treated with antithyroid drugs. This sequence joins TRBV11-2 and TRBJ1-1; possible D gene TRBD1, 5 bases. This TCR was sampled from a woman aged 25 to 39 with Graves disease. The CDR3 loop reads CASTNAGGNTEAFF. The CDR3 nucleotides read TGTGCCAGCACAAACGCGGGGGGGAACACTGAAGCTTTCTTT.